The T cell receptor beta chain under discussion was sequenced for a study of human T cells and chemical hapten exposure. Whole-study context: Minor pooled library volume differences mainly drove per-sample TCR yield variation.

Time point described: patch test 1, 2 weeks after DPC sensitization. Treatment given: therapeutic diphenylcyclopropenone sensitization with weekly scalp DPC. Blood draws preceded each patch test application. Germline lookup yields CDR1 LNHNV and CDR2 YYDKDF (reference sequence). Trimming left V 0 bases short and J 7 bases short, with 13 bases between. The CDR3 extends over 15 amino acids. In the library, unique molecular identifiers were attached to individual cDNA molecules. Original processing notes: Sequenced samples showed a median of around 100,000 TCRs each, with counts running from approximately 20,000 to 700,000. TCRdb independently ran MiXCR on the RACE reads; one entry per CDR3 protein. These V and J calls originate from TCRdb's pipeline instead of the authors' own analysis. The top ten hold 6.7% of the sample, which has 150,000 to 200,000 distinct CDR3 sequences, around 24% seen once. Only one count was recorded for this clonotype.

Material: whole blood, obtained in connection with sensitization to the hapten diphenylcyclopropenone (DPC). The genes are TRBV15 and TRBJ1-5; no definite D call. The sequence was obtained from a woman aged 50 to 60 with alopecia areata. Some clones in this sample may be carry-over from other donors' samples. The CDR3 bases are TGTGCCACCAGCAGAGATCGGGCCATGGAACAGCCCCAGCATTTT. Amino acids: CATSRDRAMEQPQHF.